This passage covers 24 T cell receptor beta chains from one sample sequenced in a study of siplizumab effects on memory and regulatory T cells. Using immunoSEQ multiplex PCR, the repertoire was profiled, and TCRdb retains in-frame clones only, with some absent. Among roughly 68,000 clones listed, approximately 87% were seen once. Sequences were obtained from memory CD4+ T cells sorted from blood. Receptors originate from a human donor in good health.

This clone showed up just once. The J gene is TRBJ2-7, the V gene TRBV11-2, with no clear D. The germline V gene has CDR1 SGHAT and CDR2 FQNNGV. Trimming removed 5 bases at V and 1 base at J, with 3 bases between. The CDR3 is made up of 11 amino acids. The CDR3 protein is CASSISYEQYF. CDR3 DNA: TGTGCCAGCAGCATTTCCTACGAGCAGTACTTC. Together with reference TRBV11-2 and TRBJ2-7, the CDR3 gives the full variable domain: EAGVAQSPRYKIIEKRQSVAFWCNPISGHATLYWYQQILGQGPKLLIQFQNNGVVDDSQLPKDRFSAERLKGVDSTLKIQPAKLEDSAVYLCASSISYEQYFGPGTRLTVT.

The genes are TRBV7-9 and TRBJ1-5; possible D gene TRBD1, 5 bases. The V and J ends lost 5 bases and 4 bases respectively, with 9 bases between them. The CDR3 length is 13 residues. Per the germline V gene, CDR1 is SEHNR and CDR2 is FQNEAQ (reference sequence). This chain's CDR3 is CASSTGGNQPQHF. CDR3 in DNA: TGTGCCAGCAGCACCGGGGGGAATCAGCCCCAGCATTTT. The variable domain in full, completed from reference TRBV7-9 and TRBJ1-5, reads DTGVSQNPRHKITKRGQNVTFRCDPISEHNRLYWYRQTLGQGPEFLTYFQNEAQLEKSRLLSDRFSAERPKGSFSTLEIQRTEQGDSAMYLCASSTGGNQPQHFGDGTRLSIL.

In this sample, this clone turned up a few times. The chain joins TRBV19 to TRBJ1-2; D gene uncertain. This CDR3 is 12 amino acids long. The germline V gene encodes CDR1 LNHDA and CDR2 SQIVND (reference sequence). The V gene lost 6 bases and the J gene lost 4 bases, with 9 bases spanning the gap. The CDR3 is CASRETVYGYTF. DNA for the CDR3: TGTGCCAGTAGAGAGACCGTCTATGGCTACACCTTC. The full variable domain, with the rest looked up from reference TRBV19 and TRBJ1-2, is DGGITQSPKYLFRKEGQNVTLSCEQNLNHDAMYWYRQDPGQGLRLIYYSQIVNDFQKGDIAEGYSVSREKKESFPLTVTSAQKNPTAFYLCASRETVYGYTFGSGTRLTVV.

The chain uses TRBV11-2 and TRBJ1-1, with a tentative D call TRBD1 (5 bases). Trimming left V 4 bases short and J 4 bases short, with 13 bases between. CDR3 length: 14 amino acids. CDR1 is SGHAT, CDR2 FQNNGV, per germline. The CDR3 is CASSSNGGGTEAFF. The CDR3 DNA sequence: TGTGCCAGCAGCTCCAACGGTGGGGGCACTGAAGCTTTCTTT.

The chain couples TRBV6-5 to TRBJ2-1, with D possibly being TRBD1 or TRBD2 (6 bases each). CDR3 length equals 14 residues. V shed 10 bases and J shed 6 bases, with 19 bases lying between them. The germline V gene encodes CDR1 MNHEY and CDR2 SVGAGI. This CDR3 reads CATQEGGWVNEQFF. Here the CDR3 DNA reads TGTGCCACACAAGAGGGGGGTTGGGTCAATGAGCAGTTCTTC.

The V and J genes are TRBV7-9 and TRBJ1-5; TRBD1 might be the D (5 bases). This CDR3 has 14 residues. Per germline, CDR1 SEHNR and CDR2 FQNEAQ (reference sequence). The germline V and J ends were trimmed by 0 bases and 8 bases, with 11 bases remaining between them. CDR3 sequence reads: CASSLAQGGEPQHF. The CDR3 region has the DNA TGTGCCAGCAGCTTAGCGCAGGGTGGGGAGCCCCAGCATTTT.

This clone was seen once. The chain uses TRBV7-2 and TRBJ2-7, with TRBD1 as a possible D gene (6 bases). Germline lookup yields CDR1 SGHTA and CDR2 FQGNSA. This CDR3 region has 14 residues. With 5 bases removed from V and 3 bases from J, the gap between germline ends came to 14 bases. Here the CDR3 reads CASSILRGSYEQYF. Written as DNA, the CDR3 is TGTGCCAGCAGCATCCTTAGGGGGAGCTACGAGCAGTACTTC.

The chain couples TRBV6-1 to TRBJ2-7, with D possibly TRBD1 on 6 matching bases. The CDR3 runs to 14 residues. Germline CDR1 is MNHNS and CDR2 is SASEGT. Trimming left V 7 bases short and J 2 bases short, with 15 bases between. The CDR3 DNA sequence: TGTGCCAGCAAACACAGGGATTCGACCTACGAGCAGTACTTC. This encodes CASKHRDSTYEQYF.

V gene TRBV6-1 combines with J gene TRBJ1-1; no clear D gene. Germline V lookup: CDR1 MNHNS, CDR2 SASEGT. V dropped 3 bases and J dropped 5 bases, with 19 bases sitting between them. The CDR3 consists of 16 residues. The CDR3 reads CASSDGHRVFETEAFF. CDR3 nucleotides: TGTGCCAGCAGTGATGGGCATCGTGTGTTCGAGACTGAAGCTTTCTTT.

The CDR3 coding sequence is TGTGCCAGCAGCCCCGGGACTTTATTCACCGGGGAGCTGTTTTTT. This gives the protein CASSPGTLFTGELFF. The chain recombines TRBV2 with TRBJ2-2, with a weak D call TRBD2 (6 bases). Germline V gene sequence: CDR1 SNHLY, CDR2 FYNNEI. The length of the CDR3 is 15 residues. The V end lost 6 bases, the J end lost 4 bases, and 15 bases lay between the germline ends.

This clone appeared a single time. This chain joins TRBV30 and TRBJ2-7; D perhaps matches TRBD2 (5 bases). V lost 0 bases and J lost 4, with 13 bases in between. The CDR3 covers 14 residues. The V gene's germline CDR1 is GTSNPN and CDR2 SVGIG (reference sequence). CDR3 in DNA: TGTGCCTGGAGTGTACAACCACTAGTATACGAGCAGTACTTC. It encodes CAWSVQPLVYEQYF.

The chain's CDR3 is CASSEIYTQYF. In nucleotides, the CDR3 is TGTGCCAGCAGTGAGATCTATACGCAGTATTTT. The chain couples TRBV6-1 to TRBJ2-3; D unresolved. This CDR3 spans 11 amino acids. Per the germline V gene, CDR1 is MNHNS and CDR2 is SASEGT. Trimming took 3 bases from V and 7 from J, leaving 5 bases between them.

The chain recombines TRBV15 with TRBJ2-2; 11 bases are shared with TRBD2. V trimming: 8 bases; J trimming: 7 bases; junction bases outside the gene matches: 9. From germline, CDR1 is LNHNV and CDR2 YYDKDF (reference sequence). The CDR3 spans 15 residues. The chain's CDR3 is CATQQRLAGIGELFF. DNA of the CDR3: TGTGCCACCCAGCAGAGACTAGCGGGAATCGGGGAGCTGTTTTTT.

About this clone itself: A read error may account for a junction end that differs from germline. The chain employs TRBV6-1 and TRBJ2-7; D assignment may be TRBD1 or TRBD2 (6 bases each). This CDR3 region has 14 residues. CDR1 and CDR2 from the germline V gene are MNHNS and SASEGT. The chain's CDR3 is CASRNSGAQGFGRF. Written as DNA, the CDR3 is TGTGCCAGCAGAAACTCGGGGGCGCAGGGTTTCGGACGTTTC.

The chain combines TRBV20-1 with TRBJ1-2; no definite D call. CDR1 is DFQATT, CDR2 SNEGSKA, per germline (reference sequence). The CDR3 loop spans 11 amino acids. Trimming took off 7 bases at V and 6 bases at J, with 12 bases between the two ends. The CDR3 sequence: CSERRGDGYTF. In nucleotides, the CDR3 is TGCAGTGAAAGGAGAGGAGATGGCTACACCTTC.

This chain uses TRBV6-5 with TRBJ2-2, with D possibly matching TRBD1 (6 bases). This CDR3 spans 14 amino acids. Germline loops: CDR1 MNHEY, CDR2 SVGAGI. The germline V and J ends were trimmed by 6 bases and 5 bases, with 13 bases remaining between them. The CDR3 region is CASRRQAGTGELFF. The CDR3 DNA sequence: TGTGCCAGCAGGCGACAGGCCGGGACCGGGGAGCTGTTTTTT.

This clone came up once. Written as DNA, the CDR3 is TGTGCCTGCCACGAGGACCGAAAGTACACTAGCACAGATACGCAGTATTTT. Translated: CACHEDRKYTSTDTQYF. This rearrangement joins TRBV30 to TRBJ2-3; D call uncertain. The CDR3 is made up of 17 amino acids. Trimming took off 6 bases at V and 0 bases at J, with 22 bases between the two ends. CDR1 and CDR2 (germline): GTSNPN, SVGIG (reference sequence).

This clone was counted between two and nine times. V is TRBV5-5 and J is TRBJ1-1; D possibly corresponds to TRBD1 (5 bases). V lost 4 bases to trimming and J lost 4 bases, with 14 bases between them. Germline V CDR1 and CDR2: SGHKS, YYEKEE (reference sequence). The CDR3 is 14 amino acids. The CDR3 sequence: CASSPFGGGTEAFF. CDR3 nucleotides: TGTGCCAGCAGCCCCTTCGGGGGTGGCACTGAAGCTTTCTTT.

This clone has only one observation. At one boundary the junction diverges from the germline segment, which might be a read error. The chain is built from TRBV7-7 and TRBJ2-5; 8 bases line up with TRBD1. Looked up from germline, CDR1 is SSHAT and CDR2 is FNYEAQ (reference sequence). The CDR3 spans 14 residues. The CDR3 DNA is TGTGCTAGCACCGCGACCGGGACAGGAGAGACCCAGTACTTC. Protein: CASTATGTGETQYF.

This chain connects TRBV7-8 to TRBJ2-7, with 14 nucleotides matching TRBD2. The junction had 9 bases not matched to a gene; V was cut back by 5 bases and J by 6 bases. The CDR3 loop spans 16 amino acids. CDR1 is SGHVS, CDR2 FQNEAQ, per germline. In DNA form, the CDR3 reads TGTGCCAGCAGCATCAATGAGGGACTAGCGGGAGTCGAGCAGTACTTC. Protein: CASSINEGLAGVEQYF.

This chain joins TRBV29-1 and TRBJ1-3; D is unclear. This CDR3 has 14 residues. The V end was cut by 6 bases, the J end by 0 bases, with 12 bases between. The germline V gene has CDR1 SQVTM and CDR2 ANQGSEA. CDR3: CSVRAEDSGNTIYF. DNA of the CDR3: TGCAGCGTGAGGGCTGAAGACTCTGGAAACACCATATATTTT.

The genes are TRBV2 and TRBJ2-2, with D perhaps TRBD1 (7 bases). V was shortened by 8 bases and J by 5 bases, with 18 bases between the two germline ends. There are 15 residues in the CDR3. Germline loops: CDR1 SNHLY, CDR2 FYNNEI. In nucleotides, the CDR3 is TGTGCCAGCTCTAGCAGGGGGGCGGGAACCGGGGAGCTGTTTTTT. Amino acids: CASSSRGAGTGELFF.

The chain has TRBV2 and TRBJ2-5; the D call may be TRBD1 or TRBD2 (5 bases each). CDR3 length: 15 amino acids. Germline lookup yields CDR1 SNHLY and CDR2 FYNNEI. Between the trimmed V and J ends, which lost 5 bases and 5 bases, there was a span of 18 bases. CDR3 sequence (DNA): TGTGCCAGCAGTCGACTTGGGGCCCGGGGTGAGACCCAGTACTTC. Protein: CASSRLGARGETQYF. The full variable domain, rest sourced from reference TRBV2 and TRBJ2-5, is EPEVTQTPSHQVTQMGQEVILRCVPISNHLYFYWYRQILGQKVEFLVSFYNNEISEKSEIFDDQFSVERPDGSNFTLKIRSTKLEDSAMYFCASSRLGARGETQYFGPGTRLLVL.

CDR3 sequence (DNA): TGTGCCAGCAGTGTACAGGGGGCTAGCACAGATACGCAGTATTTT. Amino acids: CASSVQGASTDTQYF. J is TRBJ2-3 and V is TRBV6-1; 9 bases fit TRBD1. Trimming removed 4 bases from V and 0 bases from J; junction bases left unmatched: 2. CDR3 size: 15 residues. Germline V gene sequence: CDR1 MNHNS, CDR2 SASEGT.